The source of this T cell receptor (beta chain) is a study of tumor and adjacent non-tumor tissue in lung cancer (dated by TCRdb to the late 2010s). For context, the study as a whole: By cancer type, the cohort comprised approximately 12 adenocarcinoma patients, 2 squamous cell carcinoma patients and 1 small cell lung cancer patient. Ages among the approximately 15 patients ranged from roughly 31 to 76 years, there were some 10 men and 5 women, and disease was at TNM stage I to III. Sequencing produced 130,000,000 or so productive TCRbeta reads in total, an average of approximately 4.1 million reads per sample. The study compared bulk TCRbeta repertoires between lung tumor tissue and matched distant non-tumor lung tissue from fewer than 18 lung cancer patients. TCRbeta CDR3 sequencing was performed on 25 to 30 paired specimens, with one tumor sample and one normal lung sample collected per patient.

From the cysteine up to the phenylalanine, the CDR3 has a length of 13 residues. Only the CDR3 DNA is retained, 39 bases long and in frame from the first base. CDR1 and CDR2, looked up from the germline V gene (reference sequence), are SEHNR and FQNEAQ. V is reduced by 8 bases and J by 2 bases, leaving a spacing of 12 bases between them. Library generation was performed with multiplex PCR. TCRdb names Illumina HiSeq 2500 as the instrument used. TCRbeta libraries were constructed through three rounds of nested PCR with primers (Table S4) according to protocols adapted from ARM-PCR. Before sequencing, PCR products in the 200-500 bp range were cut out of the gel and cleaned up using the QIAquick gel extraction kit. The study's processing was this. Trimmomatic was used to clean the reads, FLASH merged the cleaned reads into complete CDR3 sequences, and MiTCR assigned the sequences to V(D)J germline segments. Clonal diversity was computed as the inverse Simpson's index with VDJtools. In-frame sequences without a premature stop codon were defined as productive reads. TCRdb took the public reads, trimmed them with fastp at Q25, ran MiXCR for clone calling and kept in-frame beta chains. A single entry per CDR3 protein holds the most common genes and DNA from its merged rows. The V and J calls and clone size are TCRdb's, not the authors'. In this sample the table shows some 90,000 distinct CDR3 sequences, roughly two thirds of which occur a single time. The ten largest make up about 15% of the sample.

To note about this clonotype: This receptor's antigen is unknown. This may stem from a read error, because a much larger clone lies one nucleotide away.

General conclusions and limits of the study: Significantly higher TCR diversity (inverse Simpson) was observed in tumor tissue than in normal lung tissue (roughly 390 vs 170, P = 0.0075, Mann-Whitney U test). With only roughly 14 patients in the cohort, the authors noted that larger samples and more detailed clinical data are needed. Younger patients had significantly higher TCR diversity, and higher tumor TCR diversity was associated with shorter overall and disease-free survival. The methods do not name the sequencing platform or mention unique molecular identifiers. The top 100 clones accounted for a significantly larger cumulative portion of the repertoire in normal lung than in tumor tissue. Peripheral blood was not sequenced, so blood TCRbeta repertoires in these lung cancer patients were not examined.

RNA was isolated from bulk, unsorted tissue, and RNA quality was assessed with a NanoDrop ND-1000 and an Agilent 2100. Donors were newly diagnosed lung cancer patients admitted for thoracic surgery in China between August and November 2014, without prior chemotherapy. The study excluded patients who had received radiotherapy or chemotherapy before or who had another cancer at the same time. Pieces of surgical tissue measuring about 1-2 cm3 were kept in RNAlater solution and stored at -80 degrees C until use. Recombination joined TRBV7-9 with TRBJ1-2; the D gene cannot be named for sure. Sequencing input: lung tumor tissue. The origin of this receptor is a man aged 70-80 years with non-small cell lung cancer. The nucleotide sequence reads TGTGCCAGCGGTTACCCCTCCAACTATGGCTACACCTTC. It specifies CASGYPSNYGYTF.